This T cell receptor (beta chain) was recovered during a study of blood T cell repertoires in COVID-19. Looking at the study overall: Italy, Spain and the United States were the sources of the convalescent and acute COVID-19 samples.

Repertoires were generated with immunoSEQ multiplex PCR, while TCRdb's copy carries only in-frame clones and drops some. The sample includes 52,000 or so clones, less than 90% seen only once; the top ten take approximately 2.6%. The CDR3 is 16 residues long. The V segment lost 0 bases and the J segment 2 bases; nucleotides outside the gene matches: 3. The sequence was obtained from a man aged 45-65 years with acute or convalescent COVID-19. Sequenced input: peripheral blood. This chain uses TRBV5-3 with TRBJ1-4; 8 bases line up with TRBD1. TRBV5-3 is recorded as an ORF, its role being uncertain. CDR3 sequence: CARSLDRTGTNEKLFF. DNA for the CDR3: TGTGCCAGAAGCTTGGATCGGACAGGGACTAATGAAAAACTGTTTTTT.